Below, 6 T cell receptor beta chains from the same sample are listed, as sequenced in a study of shared clonotypes between healthy human individuals. Profiling relied on immunoSEQ multiplex PCR, and the TCRdb table lists in-frame clones only, not all of them. The data hold more than 2 million clones, with about 95% observed a single time. Sequences were obtained from naive CD4+ T cells sorted from blood. Documented subset: CD45RA+ positively selected. The receptors here all came from a man between 18 and 29 years old in good health.

CDR3 in amino acids: CASSESAAYQPQHF. DNA of the CDR3: TGTGCCAGCAGCGAATCGGCAGCCTATCAGCCCCAGCATTTT. The chain employs TRBV2 and TRBJ1-5; D gene uncertain. Between the trimmed V and J ends, which lost 6 bases and 5 bases, there was a span of 14 bases. Looked up from germline, CDR1 is SNHLY and CDR2 is FYNNEI. The CDR3 runs to 14 residues.

This rearrangement joins TRBV11-2 to TRBJ2-1; the match to TRBD2 covers 8 bases. The J segment lost 4 bases and the V segment lost 5 bases, leaving 4 bases of the junction unmatched. This CDR3 spans 14 amino acids. Looked up from germline, CDR1 is SGHAT and CDR2 is FQNNGV. The CDR3: CASSAVAGYNEQFF. The CDR3, as DNA: TGTGCCAGCAGCGCGGTAGCGGGGTACAATGAGCAGTTCTTC.

This clone was recorded once. The gene calls are TRBV27 and TRBJ2-3, with D unresolved. V lost 5 bases, J lost 0 bases, and 9 bases lay in between. The CDR3 has 14 residues. Germline V gives CDR1 MNHEY, CDR2 SMNVEV (reference sequence). CDR3 residues: CASSERRSTDTQYF. DNA of the CDR3: TGTGCCAGCAGTGAGCGTAGGAGCACAGATACGCAGTATTTT.

The V gene is TRBV4-1, the J gene TRBJ2-3, with a weak D call TRBD2 (5 bases). V was trimmed by 1 base and J by 10 bases, leaving 12 bases between them. From germline, CDR1 is MGHRA and CDR2 YSYEKL. The CDR3 consists of 13 residues. CDR3 nucleotide sequence: TGCGCCAGCAGCCAAGGCCCGGGCGGGCCGCAGTATTTT. Amino acid sequence: CASSQGPGGPQYF.

The genes are TRBV6-5 and TRBJ1-5; D unclear. Trimming shortened V by 0 bases and J by 4 bases, and 10 bases separated the two germline ends. This CDR3 has 15 amino acids. The germline gives CDR1 MNHEY, CDR2 SVGAGI. The CDR3 sequence is CASSYSGSTNQPQHF. The CDR3 nucleotides are TGTGCCAGCAGTTACTCGGGGTCCACAAATCAGCCCCAGCATTTT.

This clone appeared a single time. The V call is TRBV10-3, the J call TRBJ2-7; no clear D gene. The CDR3 consists of 13 residues. V lost 2 bases and J lost 3, with 8 bases in between. Germline values: CDR1 ENHRY, CDR2 SYGVKD. CDR3: CAISEPGFYEQYF. The CDR3 DNA is TGTGCCATCAGTGAGCCCGGGTTCTACGAGCAGTACTTC.